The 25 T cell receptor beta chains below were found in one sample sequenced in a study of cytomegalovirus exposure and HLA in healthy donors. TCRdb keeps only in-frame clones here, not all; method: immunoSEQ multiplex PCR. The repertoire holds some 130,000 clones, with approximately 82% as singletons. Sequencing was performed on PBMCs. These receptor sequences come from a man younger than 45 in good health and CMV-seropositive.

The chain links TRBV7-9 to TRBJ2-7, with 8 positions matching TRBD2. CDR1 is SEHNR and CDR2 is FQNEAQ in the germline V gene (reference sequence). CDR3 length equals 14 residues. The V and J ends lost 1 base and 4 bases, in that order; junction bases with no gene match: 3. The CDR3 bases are TGTGCCAGCAGCTTAGGTAGCGGGATTTACGAGCAGTACTTC. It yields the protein CASSLGSGIYEQYF.

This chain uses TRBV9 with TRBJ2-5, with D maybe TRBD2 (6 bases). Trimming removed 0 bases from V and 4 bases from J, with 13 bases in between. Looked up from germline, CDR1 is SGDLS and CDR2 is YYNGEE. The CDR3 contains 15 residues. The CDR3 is CASSVGLGGGETQYF. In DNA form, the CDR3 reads TGTGCCAGCAGCGTAGGTCTTGGGGGAGGAGAGACCCAGTACTTC. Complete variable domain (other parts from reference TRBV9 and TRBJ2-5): DSGVTQTPKHLITATGQRVTLRCSPRSGDLSVYWYQQSLDQGLQFLIQYYNGEERAKGNILERFSAQQFPDLHSELNLSSLELGDSALYFCASSVGLGGGETQYFGPGTRLLVL.

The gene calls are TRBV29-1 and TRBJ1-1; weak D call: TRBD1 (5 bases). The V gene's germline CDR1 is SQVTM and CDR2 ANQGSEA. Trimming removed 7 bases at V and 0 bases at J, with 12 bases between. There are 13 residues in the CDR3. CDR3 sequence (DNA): TGCAGCGGCGGACAATCACTGAACACTGAAGCTTTCTTT. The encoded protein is CSGGQSLNTEAFF.

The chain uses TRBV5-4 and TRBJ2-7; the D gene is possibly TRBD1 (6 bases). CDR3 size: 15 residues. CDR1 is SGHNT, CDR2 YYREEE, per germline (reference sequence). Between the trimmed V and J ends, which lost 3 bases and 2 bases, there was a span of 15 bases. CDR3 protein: CASSSPERGTYEQYF. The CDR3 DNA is TGTGCCAGCAGCTCTCCGGAGAGGGGGACCTACGAGCAGTACTTC.

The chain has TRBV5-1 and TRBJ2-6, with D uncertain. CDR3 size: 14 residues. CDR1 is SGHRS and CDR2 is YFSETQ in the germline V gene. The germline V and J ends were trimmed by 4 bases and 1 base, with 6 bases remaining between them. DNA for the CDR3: TGCGCCAGCAGCGCCGAGTCTGGGGCCAACGTCCTGACTTTC. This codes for CASSAESGANVLTF.

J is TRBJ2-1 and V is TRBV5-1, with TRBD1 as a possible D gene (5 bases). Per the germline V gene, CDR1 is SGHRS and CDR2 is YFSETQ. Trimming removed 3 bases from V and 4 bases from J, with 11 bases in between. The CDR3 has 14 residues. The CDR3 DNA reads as TGCGCCAGCAGCTCGGATCCAGGGTACAATGAGCAGTTCTTC. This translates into CASSSDPGYNEQFF.

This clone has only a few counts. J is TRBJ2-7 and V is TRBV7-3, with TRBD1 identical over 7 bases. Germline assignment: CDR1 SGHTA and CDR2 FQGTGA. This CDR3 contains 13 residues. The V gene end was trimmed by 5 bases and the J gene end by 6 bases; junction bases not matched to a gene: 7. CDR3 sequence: CASSATGVGEQYF. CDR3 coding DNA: TGTGCCAGCAGCGCAACAGGGGTCGGCGAGCAGTACTTC.

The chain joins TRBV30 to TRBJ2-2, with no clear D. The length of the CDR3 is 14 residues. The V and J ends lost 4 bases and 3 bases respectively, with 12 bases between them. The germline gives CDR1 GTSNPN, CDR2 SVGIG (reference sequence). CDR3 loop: CAWIDSYYTGELFF. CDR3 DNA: TGTGCCTGGATCGACTCTTATTACACCGGGGAGCTGTTTTTT.

CDR3 bases: TGCGCCAGCACCCTTGACGGTTCAGGGACTGAAGCTTTCTTT. Amino acids: CASTLDGSGTEAFF. This rearrangement joins TRBV5-1 to TRBJ1-1; D perhaps matches TRBD1 (5 bases). Trimming left V 6 bases short and J 5 bases short, with 17 bases between. CDR1 SGHRS and CDR2 YFSETQ come from the germline V gene. This CDR3 spans 14 amino acids.

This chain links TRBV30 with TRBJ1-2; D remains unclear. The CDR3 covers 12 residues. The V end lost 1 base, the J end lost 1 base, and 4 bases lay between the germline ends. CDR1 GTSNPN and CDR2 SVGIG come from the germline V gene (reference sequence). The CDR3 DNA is TGTGCCTGGAGTGGGCATAACTATGGCTACACCTTC. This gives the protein CAWSGHNYGYTF. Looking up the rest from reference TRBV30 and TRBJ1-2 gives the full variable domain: SQTIHQWPATLVQPVGSPLSLECTVEGTSNPNLYWYRQAAGRGLQLLFYSVGIGQISSEVPQNLSASRPQDRQFILSSKKLLLSDSGFYLCAWSGHNYGYTFGSGTRLTVV.

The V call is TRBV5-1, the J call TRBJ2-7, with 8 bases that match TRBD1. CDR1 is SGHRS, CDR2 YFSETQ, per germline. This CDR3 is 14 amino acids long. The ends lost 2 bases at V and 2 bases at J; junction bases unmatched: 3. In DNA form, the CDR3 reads TGCGCCAGCAGCTTAACAGGGGGAACCTACGAGCAGTACTTC. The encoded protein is CASSLTGGTYEQYF. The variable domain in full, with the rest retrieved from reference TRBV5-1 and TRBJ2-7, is KAGVTQTPRYLIKTRGQQVTLSCSPISGHRSVSWYQQTPGQGLQFLFEYFSETQRNKGNFPGRFSGRQFSNSRSEMNVSTLELGDSALYLCASSLTGGTYEQYFGPGTRLTVT.

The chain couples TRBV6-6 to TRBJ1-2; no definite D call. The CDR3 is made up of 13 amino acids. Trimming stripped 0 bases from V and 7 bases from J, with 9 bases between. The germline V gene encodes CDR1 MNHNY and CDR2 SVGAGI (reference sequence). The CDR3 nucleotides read TGTGCCAGCAGTTACTCTTCAGTCCGTGGCTACACCTTC. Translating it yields CASSYSSVRGYTF.

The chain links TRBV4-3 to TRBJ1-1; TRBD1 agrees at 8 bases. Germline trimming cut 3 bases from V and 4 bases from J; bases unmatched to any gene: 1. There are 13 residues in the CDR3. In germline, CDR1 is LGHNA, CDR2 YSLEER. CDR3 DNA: TGCGCCAGCAGCCATACAGGGGGCACTGAAGCTTTCTTT. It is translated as CASSHTGGTEAFF.

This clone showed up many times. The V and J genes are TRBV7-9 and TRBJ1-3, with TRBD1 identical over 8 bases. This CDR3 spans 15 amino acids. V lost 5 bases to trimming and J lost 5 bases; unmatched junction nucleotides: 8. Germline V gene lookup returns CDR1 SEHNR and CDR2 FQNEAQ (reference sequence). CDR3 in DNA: TGTGCCAGCAGCCCCTGGACAGGGTATCGAAACACCATATATTTT. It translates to CASSPWTGYRNTIYF.

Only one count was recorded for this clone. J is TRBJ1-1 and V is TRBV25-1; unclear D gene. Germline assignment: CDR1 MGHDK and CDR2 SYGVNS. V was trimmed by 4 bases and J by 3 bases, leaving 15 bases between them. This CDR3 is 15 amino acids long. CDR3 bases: TGTGCCAGCAGTGTGGCGGGCCGCAAAGACACTGAAGCTTTCTTT. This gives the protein CASSVAGRKDTEAFF.

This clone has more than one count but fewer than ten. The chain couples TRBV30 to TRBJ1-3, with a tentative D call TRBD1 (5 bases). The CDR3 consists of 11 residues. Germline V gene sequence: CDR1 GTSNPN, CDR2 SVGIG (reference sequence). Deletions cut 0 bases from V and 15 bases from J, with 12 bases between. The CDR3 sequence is CAWSVFRESYF. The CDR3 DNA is TGTGCCTGGAGTGTTTTCAGGGAATCATATTTT.

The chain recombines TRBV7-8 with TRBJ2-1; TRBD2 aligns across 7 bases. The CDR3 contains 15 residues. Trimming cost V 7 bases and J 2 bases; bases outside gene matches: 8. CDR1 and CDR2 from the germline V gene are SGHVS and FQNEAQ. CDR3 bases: TGTGCCAGCATCCAACGGGCGGGGGCCTACAATGAGCAGTTCTTC. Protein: CASIQRAGAYNEQFF.

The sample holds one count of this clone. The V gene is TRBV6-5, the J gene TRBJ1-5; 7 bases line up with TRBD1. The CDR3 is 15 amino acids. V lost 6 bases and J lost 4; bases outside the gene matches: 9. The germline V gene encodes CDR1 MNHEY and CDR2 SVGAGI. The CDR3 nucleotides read TGTGCCAGCAGAGGATTGGGACAGCCAAATCAGCCCCAGCATTTT. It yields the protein CASRGLGQPNQPQHF.

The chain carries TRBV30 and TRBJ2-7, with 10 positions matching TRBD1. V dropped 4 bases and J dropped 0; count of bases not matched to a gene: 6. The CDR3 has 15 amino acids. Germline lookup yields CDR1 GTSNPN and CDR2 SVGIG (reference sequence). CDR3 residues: CAWTVRDRGSYEQYF. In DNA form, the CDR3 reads TGTGCCTGGACGGTCCGGGACAGGGGCTCCTACGAGCAGTACTTC. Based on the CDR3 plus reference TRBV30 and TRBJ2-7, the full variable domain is SQTIHQWPATLVQPVGSPLSLECTVEGTSNPNLYWYRQAAGRGLQLLFYSVGIGQISSEVPQNLSASRPQDRQFILSSKKLLLSDSGFYLCAWTVRDRGSYEQYFGPGTRLTVT.

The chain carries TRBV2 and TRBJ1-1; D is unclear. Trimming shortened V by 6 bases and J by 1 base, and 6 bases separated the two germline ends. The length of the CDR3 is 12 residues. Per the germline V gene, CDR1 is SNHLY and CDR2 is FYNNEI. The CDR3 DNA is TGTGCCAGCAGCACAAAGAACACTGAAGCTTTCTTT. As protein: CASSTKNTEAFF.

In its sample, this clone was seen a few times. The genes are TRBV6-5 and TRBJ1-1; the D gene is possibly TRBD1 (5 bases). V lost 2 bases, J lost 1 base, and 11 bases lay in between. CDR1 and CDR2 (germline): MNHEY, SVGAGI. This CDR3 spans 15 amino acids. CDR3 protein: CASSYGLGANTEAFF. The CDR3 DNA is TGTGCCAGCAGTTACGGTTTAGGGGCGAACACTGAAGCTTTCTTT.

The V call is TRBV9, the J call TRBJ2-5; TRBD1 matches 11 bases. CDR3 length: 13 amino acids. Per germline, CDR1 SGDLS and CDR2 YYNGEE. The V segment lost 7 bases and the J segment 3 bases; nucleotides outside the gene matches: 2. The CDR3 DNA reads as TGTGCCAGCGGACAGGGGGCCGAAGAGACCCAGTACTTC. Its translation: CASGQGAEETQYF.

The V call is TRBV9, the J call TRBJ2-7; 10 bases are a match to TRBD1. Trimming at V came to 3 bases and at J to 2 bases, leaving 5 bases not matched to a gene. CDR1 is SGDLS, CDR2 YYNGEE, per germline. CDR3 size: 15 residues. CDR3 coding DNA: TGTGCCAGCAGCGACGGGACAGGGGTCACCTACGAGCAGTACTTC. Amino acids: CASSDGTGVTYEQYF.

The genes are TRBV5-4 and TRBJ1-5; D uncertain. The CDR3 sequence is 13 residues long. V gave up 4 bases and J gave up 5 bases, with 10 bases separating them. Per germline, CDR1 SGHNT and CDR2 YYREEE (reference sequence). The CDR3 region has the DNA TGTGCCAGCAGCGTAGACTTCGATCAGCCCCAGCATTTT. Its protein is CASSVDFDQPQHF.

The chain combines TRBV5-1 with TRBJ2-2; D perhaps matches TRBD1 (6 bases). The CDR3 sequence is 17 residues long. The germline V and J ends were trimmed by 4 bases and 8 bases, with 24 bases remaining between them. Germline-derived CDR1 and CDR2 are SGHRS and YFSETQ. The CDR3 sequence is CASSTESRQGTSGELFF. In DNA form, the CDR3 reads TGCGCCAGCAGCACGGAGAGTCGGCAGGGGACCTCTGGGGAGCTGTTTTTT. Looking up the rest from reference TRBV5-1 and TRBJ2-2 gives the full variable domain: KAGVTQTPRYLIKTRGQQVTLSCSPISGHRSVSWYQQTPGQGLQFLFEYFSETQRNKGNFPGRFSGRQFSNSRSEMNVSTLELGDSALYLCASSTESRQGTSGELFFGEGSRLTVL.